Listed below are T cell receptor beta chains from one sample, sequenced in a study of blood T cell repertoires in COVID-19. Method: immunoSEQ multiplex PCR; TCRdb's copy keeps in-frame clones and lacks some. Of some 250,000 clones in the sample, less than 90% were seen once. The material sequenced was peripheral blood. The receptors here all came from a man aged 60 to 69 with acute or convalescent COVID-19. Both conserved end residues are part of each CDR3. The order of the fields is V gene, clone size, D gene, J gene, CDR3 DNA, CDR3 protein. D genes are given only for firm matches. Expanded clones get a size class; other rows say once, few or many, or leave the size out.

TRBV6-1	-	-	TRBJ2-1	TGTGCCAGCAGTGAAGCGGTGAGCGCCAATGAGCAGTTCTTC	CASSEAVSANEQFF
TRBV5-4	-	-	TRBJ2-2	TGTGCCAGCAACAGAGCGGAACCGGGAACCGGGGAGCTGTTTTTT	CASNRAEPGTGELFF
TRBV7-2	-	-	TRBJ2-7	TGTGCCAGCAGCTCGAACAGATACTCCTACGAGCAGTACTTC	CASSSNRYSYEQYF
TRBV28	few	TRBD1	TRBJ1-4	TGTGCCAGCAGTTCCCCGGGACAGAATGAAAAACTGTTTTTT	CASSSPGQNEKLFF
TRBV5-1	-	-	TRBJ1-1	TGCGCCAGCAGAAGGGCCCGGACAGAGAACACTGAAGCTTTCTTT	CASRRARTENTEAFF
TRBV19	once	TRBD2	TRBJ2-1	TGTGCCAGTACCCCGCGTGGGGAGGGAAACTACAATGAGCAGTTCTTC	CASTPRGEGNYNEQFF
TRBV2	-	-	TRBJ2-3	TGTGCCAGCAGGGGGGGACAGCACACAGATACGCAGTATTTT	CASRGGQHTDTQYF
TRBV7-2	-	TRBD1	TRBJ2-1	TGTGCCAGCAGCCTGGGACAGGGTTTGCGCAATGAGCAGTTCTTC	CASSLGQGLRNEQFF
TRBV7-2	-	TRBD1	TRBJ1-3	TGTGCCAGCAGTTCTCGGACAGGGGCTGGAAACACCATATATTTT	CASSSRTGAGNTIYF
TRBV19	-	-	TRBJ1-2	TGTGCCAGTAGTATGTCGGGACAAACAAATTATGGCTACACCTTC	CASSMSGQTNYGYTF
TRBV29-1	-	-	TRBJ2-7	TGCAGCGTTGCGAGCGGTACCTACGAGCAGTACTTC	CSVASGTYEQYF
TRBV19	few	-	TRBJ2-4	TGTGCCAGTAGTGGAGAGGCCATTAGGGGTAATTACATTCAGTACTTC	CASSGEAIRGNYIQYF
TRBV6-5	-	-	TRBJ2-3	TGTGCCAGCAGTTACTCACTAGCCCCGTCCACAGATACGCAGTATTTT	CASSYSLAPSTDTQYF
TRBV5-1	-	TRBD2	TRBJ2-1	TGCGCCAGCAGCCTCCGAGCGGGAATGAGCAATGAGCAGTTCTTC	CASSLRAGMSNEQFF
TRBV28	-	-	TRBJ1-1	TGTGCCAGCAGTTTATACAGGTCGGAAGCTTTCTTT	CASSLYRSEAFF
TRBV21-1	-	-	TRBJ1-5	TGTGCCAGCACCCAGGCGGGGTATAGCAATCAGCCCCAGCATTTT	CASTQAGYSNQPQHF
TRBV11-2	-	TRBD2	TRBJ2-1	TGTGCCAGCAGCTTAGTCGGCGGGAGGCACTCCTACAATGAGCAGTTCTTC	CASSLVGGRHSYNEQFF